This T cell receptor beta chain was captured in a study of cytomegalovirus exposure and HLA in healthy donors. Study-wide background: Later, an analysis reported that the 95 to 150 validation repertoires had used the same platform as the roughly 700 first-cohort repertoires. Study-wide points: In vitro assays verified that three CMV-associated chains recognized CMV antigens specifically. Most sequenced TCRs were rare (though some public TCRs occurred in many donors).

The germline V and J ends were trimmed by 1 base and 0 bases, with 13 bases remaining between them. The CDR3 length is 17 residues. Germline CDR1 and CDR2: MDHEN and SYDVKM. Some clones are missing from TCRdb's copy, which holds only in-frame ones; the method was immunoSEQ multiplex PCR. The repertoire holds 100,000 or so clones, with roughly 87% as singletons. On this clone: Its cognate antigen is unknown.

V gene TRBV28 combines with J gene TRBJ1-5, with D perhaps matching TRBD1 (5 bases). The clonotype was recovered from a young man in good health and CMV-seropositive. The material sequenced was PBMCs. CDR3 DNA sequence: TGTGCCAGCAGTTTATATTTCGCAGGGCTTAGCAATCAGCCCCAGCATTTT. Translation: CASSLYFAGLSNQPQHF.